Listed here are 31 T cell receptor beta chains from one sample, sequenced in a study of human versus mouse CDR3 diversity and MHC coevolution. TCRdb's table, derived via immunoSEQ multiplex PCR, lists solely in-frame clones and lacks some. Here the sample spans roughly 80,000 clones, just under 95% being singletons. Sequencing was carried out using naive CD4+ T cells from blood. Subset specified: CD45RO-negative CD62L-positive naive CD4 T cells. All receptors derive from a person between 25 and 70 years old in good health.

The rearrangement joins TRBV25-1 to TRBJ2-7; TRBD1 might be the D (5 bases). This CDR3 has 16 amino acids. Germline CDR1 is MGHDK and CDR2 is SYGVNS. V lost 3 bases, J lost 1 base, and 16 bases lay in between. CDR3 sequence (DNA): TGTGCCAGCAGTGATGCGTCGACAGACTTATCCTACGAGCAGTACTTC. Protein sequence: CASSDASTDLSYEQYF.

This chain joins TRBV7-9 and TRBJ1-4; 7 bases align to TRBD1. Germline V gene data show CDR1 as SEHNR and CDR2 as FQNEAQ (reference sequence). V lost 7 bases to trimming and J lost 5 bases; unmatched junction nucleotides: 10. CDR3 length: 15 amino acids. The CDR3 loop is CASTTQGGPNEKLFF. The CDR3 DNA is TGTGCCAGCACCACTCAAGGGGGCCCAAATGAAAAACTGTTTTTT. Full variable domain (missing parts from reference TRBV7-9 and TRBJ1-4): DTGVSQNPRHKITKRGQNVTFRCDPISEHNRLYWYRQTLGQGPEFLTYFQNEAQLEKSRLLSDRFSAERPKGSFSTLEIQRTEQGDSAMYLCASTTQGGPNEKLFFGSGTQLSVL.

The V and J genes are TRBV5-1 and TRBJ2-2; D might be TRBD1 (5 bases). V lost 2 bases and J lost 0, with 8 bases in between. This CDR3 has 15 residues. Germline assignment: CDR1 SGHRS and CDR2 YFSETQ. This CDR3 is CASSFSTANTGELFF. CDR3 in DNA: TGCGCCAGCAGCTTTTCGACAGCGAACACCGGGGAGCTGTTTTTT.

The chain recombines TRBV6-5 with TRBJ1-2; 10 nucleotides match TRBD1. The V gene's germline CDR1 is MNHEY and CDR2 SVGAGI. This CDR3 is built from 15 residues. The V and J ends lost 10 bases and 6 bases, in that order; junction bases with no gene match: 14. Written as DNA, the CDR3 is TGTGCCACCACTAGACAGGGGGCCTATCGGGATGGCTACACCTTC. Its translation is CATTRQGAYRDGYTF.

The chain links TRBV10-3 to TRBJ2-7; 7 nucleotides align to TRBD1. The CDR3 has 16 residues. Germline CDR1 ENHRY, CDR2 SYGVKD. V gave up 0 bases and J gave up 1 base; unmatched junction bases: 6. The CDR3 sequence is CAISESTGALSYEQYF. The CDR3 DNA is TGTGCCATCAGTGAGTCTACAGGGGCCTTATCCTACGAGCAGTACTTC.

For the CDR3, the DNA is TGTGCCACCAGCAGAGGACGGGATAGCAATCAGCCCCAGCATTTT. This sequence encodes CATSRGRDSNQPQHF. The rearrangement joins TRBV15 to TRBJ1-5; D gene uncertain. Trimming took 1 base from V and 0 from J, leaving 7 bases between them. Germline lookup yields CDR1 LNHNV and CDR2 YYDKDF (reference sequence). The length of the CDR3 is 15 residues.

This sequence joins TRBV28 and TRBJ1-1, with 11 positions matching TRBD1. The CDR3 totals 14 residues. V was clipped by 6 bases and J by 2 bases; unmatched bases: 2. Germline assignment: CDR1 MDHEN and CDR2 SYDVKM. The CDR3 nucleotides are TGTGCCAGCAGATGGACAGGGGGCAACACTGAAGCTTTCTTT. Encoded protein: CASRWTGGNTEAFF.

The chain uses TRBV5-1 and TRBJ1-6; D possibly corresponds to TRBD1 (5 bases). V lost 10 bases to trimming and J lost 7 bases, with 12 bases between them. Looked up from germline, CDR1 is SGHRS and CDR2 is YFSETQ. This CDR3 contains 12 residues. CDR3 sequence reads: CASRGNNSPLHF. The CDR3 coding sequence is TGCGCCTCGCGGGGGAACAATTCACCCCTCCACTTT.

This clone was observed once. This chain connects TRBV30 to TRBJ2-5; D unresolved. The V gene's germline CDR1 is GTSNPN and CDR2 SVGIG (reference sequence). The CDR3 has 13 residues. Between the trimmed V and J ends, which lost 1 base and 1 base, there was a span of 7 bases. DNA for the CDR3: TGTGCCTGGAGTGAGCAGGCCCAAGAGACCCAGTACTTC. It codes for CAWSEQAQETQYF.

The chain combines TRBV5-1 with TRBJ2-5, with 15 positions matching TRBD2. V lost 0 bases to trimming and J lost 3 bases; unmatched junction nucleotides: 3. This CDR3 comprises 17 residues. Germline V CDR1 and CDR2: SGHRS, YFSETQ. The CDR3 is CASSLAWTSGREETQYF. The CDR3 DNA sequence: TGCGCCAGCAGCTTGGCATGGACTAGCGGGAGGGAAGAGACCCAGTACTTC. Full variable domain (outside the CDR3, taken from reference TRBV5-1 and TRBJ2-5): KAGVTQTPRYLIKTRGQQVTLSCSPISGHRSVSWYQQTPGQGLQFLFEYFSETQRNKGNFPGRFSGRQFSNSRSEMNVSTLELGDSALYLCASSLAWTSGREETQYFGPGTRLLVL.

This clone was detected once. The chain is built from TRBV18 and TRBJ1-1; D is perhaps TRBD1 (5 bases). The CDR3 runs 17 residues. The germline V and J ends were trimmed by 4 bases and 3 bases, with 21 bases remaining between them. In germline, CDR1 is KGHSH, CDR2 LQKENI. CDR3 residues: CASSQSSGGSGYTEAFF. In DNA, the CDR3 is TGTGCCAGCTCACAATCGTCGGGGGGAAGCGGGTACACTGAAGCTTTCTTT.

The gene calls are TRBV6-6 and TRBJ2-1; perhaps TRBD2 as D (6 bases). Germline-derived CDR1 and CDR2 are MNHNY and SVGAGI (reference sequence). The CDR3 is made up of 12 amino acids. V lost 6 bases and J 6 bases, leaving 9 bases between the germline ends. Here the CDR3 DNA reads TGTGCCAGCAGCCTGGGGGGCAATGAGCAGTTCTTC. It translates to CASSLGGNEQFF.

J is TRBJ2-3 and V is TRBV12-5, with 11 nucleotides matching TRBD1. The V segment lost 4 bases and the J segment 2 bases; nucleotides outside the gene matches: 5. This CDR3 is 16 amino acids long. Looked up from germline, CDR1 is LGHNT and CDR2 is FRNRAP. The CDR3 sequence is CASGSGTGGVTDTQYF. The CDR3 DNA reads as TGTGCTAGTGGTTCTGGGACAGGGGGGGTCACAGATACGCAGTATTTT.

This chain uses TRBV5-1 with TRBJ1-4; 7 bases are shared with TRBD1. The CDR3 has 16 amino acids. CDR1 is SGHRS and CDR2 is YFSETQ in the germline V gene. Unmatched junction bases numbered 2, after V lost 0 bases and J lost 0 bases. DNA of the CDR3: TGCGCCAGCAGCTTGGCGGGACAGACAACTAATGAAAAACTGTTTTTT. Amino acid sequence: CASSLAGQTTNEKLFF.

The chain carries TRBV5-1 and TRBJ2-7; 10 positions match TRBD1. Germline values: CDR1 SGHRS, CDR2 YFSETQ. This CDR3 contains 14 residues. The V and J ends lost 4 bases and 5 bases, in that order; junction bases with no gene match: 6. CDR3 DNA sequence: TGCGCCAGCAGCCCCGGGACAGGGGTTAACGAGCAGTACTTC. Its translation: CASSPGTGVNEQYF.

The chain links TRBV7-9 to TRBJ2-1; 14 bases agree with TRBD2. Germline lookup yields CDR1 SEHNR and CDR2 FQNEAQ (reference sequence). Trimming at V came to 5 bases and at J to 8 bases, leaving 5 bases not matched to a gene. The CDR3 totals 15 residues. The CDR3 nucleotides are TGTGCCAGCAGCCCGACTAGCGGGGGGGCACATGAGCAGTTCTTC. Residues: CASSPTSGGAHEQFF.

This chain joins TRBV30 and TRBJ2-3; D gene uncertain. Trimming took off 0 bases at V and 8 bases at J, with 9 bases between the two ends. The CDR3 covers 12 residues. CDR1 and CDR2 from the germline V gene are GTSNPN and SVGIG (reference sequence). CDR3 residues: CAWSVLSGTQYF. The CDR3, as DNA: TGTGCCTGGAGTGTCCTGTCAGGTACGCAGTATTTT.

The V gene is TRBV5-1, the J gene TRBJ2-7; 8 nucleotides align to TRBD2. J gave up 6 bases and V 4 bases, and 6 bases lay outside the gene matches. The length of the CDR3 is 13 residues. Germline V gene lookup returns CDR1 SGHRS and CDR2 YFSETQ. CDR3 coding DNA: TGCGCCAGCAGCATCGGGACTAGGGGCGAGCAGTACTTC. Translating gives CASSIGTRGEQYF.

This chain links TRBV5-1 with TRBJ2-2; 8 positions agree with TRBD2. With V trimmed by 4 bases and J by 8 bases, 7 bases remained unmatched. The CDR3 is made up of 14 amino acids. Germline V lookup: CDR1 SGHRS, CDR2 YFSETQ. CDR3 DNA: TGCGCCAGCAGCCGACTAGCGACCCGAGGGGAGCTGTTTTTT. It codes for CASSRLATRGELFF. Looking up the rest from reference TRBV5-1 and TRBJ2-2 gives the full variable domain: KAGVTQTPRYLIKTRGQQVTLSCSPISGHRSVSWYQQTPGQGLQFLFEYFSETQRNKGNFPGRFSGRQFSNSRSEMNVSTLELGDSALYLCASSRLATRGELFFGEGSRLTVL.

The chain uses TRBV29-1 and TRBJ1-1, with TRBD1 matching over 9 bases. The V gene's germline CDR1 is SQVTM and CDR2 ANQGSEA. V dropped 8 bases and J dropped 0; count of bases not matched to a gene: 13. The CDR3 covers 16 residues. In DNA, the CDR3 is TGCAGCACTTCCGGGTGGACAGGGGCTTTGAACACTGAAGCTTTCTTT. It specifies CSTSGWTGALNTEAFF.

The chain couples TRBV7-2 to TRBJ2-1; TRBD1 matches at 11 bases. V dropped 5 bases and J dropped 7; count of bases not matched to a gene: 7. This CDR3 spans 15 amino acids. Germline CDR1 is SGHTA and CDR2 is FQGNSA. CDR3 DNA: TGTGCCAGCAGCCAAGGACAGGGGGCGTATAATGAGCAGTTCTTC. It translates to CASSQGQGAYNEQFF.

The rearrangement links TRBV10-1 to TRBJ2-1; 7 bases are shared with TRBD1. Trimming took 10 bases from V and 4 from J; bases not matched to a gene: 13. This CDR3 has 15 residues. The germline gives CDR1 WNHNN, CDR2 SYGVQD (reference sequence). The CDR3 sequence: CATSRGPQEYNEQFF. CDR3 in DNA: TGCGCCACCTCGAGGGGGCCCCAAGAATACAATGAGCAGTTCTTC.

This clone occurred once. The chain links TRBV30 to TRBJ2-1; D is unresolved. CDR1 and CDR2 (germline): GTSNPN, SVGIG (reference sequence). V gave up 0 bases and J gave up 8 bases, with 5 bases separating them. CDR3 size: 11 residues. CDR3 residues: CAWSVRYEQFF. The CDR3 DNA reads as TGTGCCTGGAGTGTGAGGTATGAGCAGTTCTTC.

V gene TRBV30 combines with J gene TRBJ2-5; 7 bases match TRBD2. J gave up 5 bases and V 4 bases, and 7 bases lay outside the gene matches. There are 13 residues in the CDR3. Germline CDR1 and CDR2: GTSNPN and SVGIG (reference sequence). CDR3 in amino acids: CAWNSWGGETQYF. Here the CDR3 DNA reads TGTGCCTGGAATTCCTGGGGAGGGGAGACCCAGTACTTC.

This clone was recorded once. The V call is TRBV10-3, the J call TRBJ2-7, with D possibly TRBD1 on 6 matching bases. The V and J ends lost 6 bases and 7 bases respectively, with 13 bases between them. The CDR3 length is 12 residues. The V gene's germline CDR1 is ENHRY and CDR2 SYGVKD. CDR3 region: CAISDTGFEQYF. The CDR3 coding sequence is TGTGCCATCAGCGATACAGGGTTTGAGCAGTACTTC.

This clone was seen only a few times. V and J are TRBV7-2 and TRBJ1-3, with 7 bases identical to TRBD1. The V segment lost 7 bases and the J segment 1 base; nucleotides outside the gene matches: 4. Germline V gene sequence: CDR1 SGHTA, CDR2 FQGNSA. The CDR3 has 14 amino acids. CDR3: CASKVTGSGNTIYF. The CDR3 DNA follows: TGTGCCAGCAAAGTGACAGGGTCTGGAAACACCATATATTTT.

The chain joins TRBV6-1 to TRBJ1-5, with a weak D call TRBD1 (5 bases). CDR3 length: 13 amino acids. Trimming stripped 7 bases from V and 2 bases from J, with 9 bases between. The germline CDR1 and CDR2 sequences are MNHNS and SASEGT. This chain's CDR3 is CASNWGGNQPQHF. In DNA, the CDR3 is TGTGCCAGCAATTGGGGGGGCAATCAGCCCCAGCATTTT.

CDR3 nucleotide sequence: TGTGCCAGTAGTATCGAGGCTTCCTACGAGCAGTACTTC. Residues: CASSIEASYEQYF. The chain uses TRBV19 and TRBJ2-7; D uncertain. Trimming left V 3 bases short and J 1 base short, with 7 bases between. The CDR3 spans 13 residues. Germline assignment: CDR1 LNHDA and CDR2 SQIVND (reference sequence).

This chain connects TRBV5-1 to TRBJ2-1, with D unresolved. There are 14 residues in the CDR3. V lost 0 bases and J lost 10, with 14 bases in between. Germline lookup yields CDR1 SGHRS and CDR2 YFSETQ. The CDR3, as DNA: TGCGCCAGCAGCTTGGACCCCCCCGTGGGCGAGCAGTTCTTC. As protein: CASSLDPPVGEQFF.

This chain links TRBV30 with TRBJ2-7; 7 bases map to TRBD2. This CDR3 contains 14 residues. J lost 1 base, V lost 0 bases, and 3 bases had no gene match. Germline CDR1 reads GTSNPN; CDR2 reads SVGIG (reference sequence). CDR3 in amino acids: CAWSVGGQSYEQYF. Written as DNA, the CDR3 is TGTGCCTGGAGTGTGGGAGGGCAATCCTACGAGCAGTACTTC.

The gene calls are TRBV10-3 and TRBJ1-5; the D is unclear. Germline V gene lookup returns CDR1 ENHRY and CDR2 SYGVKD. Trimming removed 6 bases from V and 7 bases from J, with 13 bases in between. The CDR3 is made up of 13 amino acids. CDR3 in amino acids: CAISPSSGQPQHF. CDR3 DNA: TGTGCCATCAGCCCTTCCTCGGGGCAGCCCCAGCATTTT.